This TCR beta chain was observed in a study of low-dose radiotherapy and immunotherapy resistance in tumors. Eligible patients bore advanced solid tumors devoid of tumor-infiltrating lymphocytes. Primers targeting TRAV and TRBV primed first-strand cDNA, covering alpha and beta chains. The PCR that amplified TCRs ran for about 18 cycles, relying on a constant-region primer and a V-primer adapter. TCRdb reprocessed the reads with MiXCR, giving one entry per CDR3 protein. Among about 12,000 distinct CDR3 sequences listed, roughly 71% were seen once. The V end was cut by 0 bases, the J end by 0 bases, with 7 bases between. The germline V gene encodes CDR1 SGHNT and CDR2 YYREEE (reference sequence). The CDR3 is made up of 14 amino acids.

The receptor was isolated from a human donor with advanced metastatic prostate, ovarian, gallbladder or colorectal cancer (not recorded which). This table probably holds off-target reads from a library built for another chain. The V call is TRBV5-4, the J call TRBJ2-7; no clear D gene. The CDR3 nucleotides read TGTGCCAGCAGCTTGGGACTCAGCTCCTACGAGCAGTACTTC. Translation gives CASSLGLSSYEQYF.